A selection of T cell receptor beta chains follows, all from one sample in a study of beta chain features in type 1 diabetes. This table comes from immunoSEQ multiplex PCR, and its TCRdb copy is limited to in-frame clones, with some not included. The sample has tens of thousands of clones, roughly 70% seen once. Source material: Tregs from blood. The receptors were gathered from a woman younger than 30 with type 1 diabetes. Each CDR3 is given without its conserved first and last residue. Each record gives: J gene, V gene, CDR3 protein.

j_call: TRBJ1-1
v_call: TRBV29-1
cdr3_aa: SGSRRGWNTEAF

j_call: TRBJ1-1
v_call: TRBV7-2
cdr3_aa: ASSSRAGGAF

j_call: TRBJ1-2
v_call: TRBV6-1
cdr3_aa: ASSPTLQATYGYT

j_call: TRBJ2-5
v_call: TRBV18
cdr3_aa: ASSPPSGSRETQY

j_call: TRBJ1-1
v_call: TRBV6-5
cdr3_aa: ASSSAREGQAF

j_call: TRBJ1-4
v_call: TRBV21-1
cdr3_aa: ASSKLGGGGEKLF

j_call: TRBJ2-7
v_call: TRBV5-6
cdr3_aa: ASSRGLFSSYEQY

j_call: TRBJ2-7
v_call: TRBV19
cdr3_aa: ASSIRTGTEQY

j_call: TRBJ2-7
v_call: TRBV10-3
cdr3_aa: ATVPGTGSYEQY

j_call: TRBJ2-4
v_call: TRBV9
cdr3_aa: ASSVGEGIANIQY

j_call: TRBJ1-6
v_call: TRBV29-1
cdr3_aa: SVGDGRASPLH

j_call: TRBJ1-2
v_call: TRBV6-1
cdr3_aa: ASIRGTFYGYT

j_call: TRBJ1-2
v_call: TRBV29-1
cdr3_aa: SVVGLPLGAKYGYT

j_call: TRBJ2-7
v_call: TRBV20-1
cdr3_aa: SASSGYEQY

j_call: TRBJ2-7
v_call: TRBV4-3
cdr3_aa: ASSQVTSGSATSHYEQY

j_call: TRBJ1-3
v_call: TRBV10-3
cdr3_aa: AISDRAGNTIY

j_call: TRBJ2-7
v_call: TRBV13
cdr3_aa: ASSPRRQGGDEQY

j_call: TRBJ1-2
v_call: TRBV2
cdr3_aa: ASRPTGYYGYT

j_call: TRBJ1-5
v_call: TRBV7-9
cdr3_aa: ASSSPGQGRNQPQH

j_call: TRBJ1-1
v_call: TRBV25-1
cdr3_aa: ASKAVGQVTEAF

j_call: TRBJ1-6
v_call: TRBV5-1
cdr3_aa: ASSLGSTESPLH

j_call: TRBJ1-1
v_call: TRBV11-2
cdr3_aa: ASSSDRTSTEAF

j_call: TRBJ1-1
v_call: TRBV27
cdr3_aa: ASSSRRASGAF

j_call: TRBJ1-2
v_call: TRBV7-2
cdr3_aa: ASSLTRRGYT

j_call: TRBJ2-3
v_call: TRBV5-1
cdr3_aa: ASSSGTSQSTDTQY

j_call: TRBJ2-3
v_call: TRBV28
cdr3_aa: ASSSTILAGGLY

j_call: TRBJ1-4
v_call: TRBV29-1
cdr3_aa: SVEGHGNEKLF